This TCR beta chain is from a study of Ad26.COV2.S vaccination and SARS-CoV-2 variants. Germline V gene lookup returns CDR1 DFQATT and CDR2 SNEGSKA (reference sequence). The CDR3 consists of 14 residues. With V trimmed by 3 bases and J by 3 bases, 7 bases remained unmatched. Treatment defined: roughly 19 received Ad26.COV2.S at low or high dose, single or two shots; 5 received placebo; per-sample allocation not given. Repertoires come from day 63 after the first vaccine or placebo injection. Libraries were prepared by immunoSEQ multiplex PCR; TCRdb keeps only in-frame clonotypes and omits some of them. The sample holds about 680,000 clones, roughly nine tenths seen once.

This material consisted of peripheral blood, taken in a trial of Ad26.COV2.S vaccine versus placebo. The chain carries TRBV20-1 and TRBJ2-7; TRBD1 matches 8 bases. The clonotype comes from a person between 18 and 65 years old who received the Ad26.COV2.S COVID-19 vaccine or a placebo. For the CDR3, the DNA is TGCAGTGCTAGTGAGGACAGGGCTGGCTACGAGCAGTACTTC. Amino acids: CSASEDRAGYEQYF.